The clone carrying this T cell receptor (beta chain) was counted a few times. What it binds is not known. The CDR3 runs 14 residues. Germline CDR1 SGHVS, CDR2 FNYEAQ. V was trimmed by 0 bases and J by 1 base, leaving 5 bases between them. This sample stems from a study of early T cells in non-severe SARS-CoV-2 infection. The wider study: The sequenced material was bulk RNA from unsorted whole blood, and its chains were unpaired.

The study, taken as a whole, reports: The study's VDJdb matching favored anti-spike CD8 responses and missed private and CD4 specificities.

Unique molecular identifiers (one per individual cDNA molecule) were attached. From the 5' RACE reads, TCRdb called clonotypes with MiXCR, one entry per CDR3 protein. The data contain fewer than 65,000 distinct CDR3 sequences, roughly 7.6% of them singletons. The sample here was whole blood, taken at baseline. This sequence was found in an adult who was a healthcare worker with PCR-confirmed SARS-CoV-2 infection or an uninfected control (not recorded which). This sequence joins TRBV7-6 and TRBJ2-3; no clear D. DNA for the CDR3: TGTGCCAGCAGCTTAGCATGGGGCACAGATACGCAGTATTTT. It codes for CASSLAWGTDTQYF.